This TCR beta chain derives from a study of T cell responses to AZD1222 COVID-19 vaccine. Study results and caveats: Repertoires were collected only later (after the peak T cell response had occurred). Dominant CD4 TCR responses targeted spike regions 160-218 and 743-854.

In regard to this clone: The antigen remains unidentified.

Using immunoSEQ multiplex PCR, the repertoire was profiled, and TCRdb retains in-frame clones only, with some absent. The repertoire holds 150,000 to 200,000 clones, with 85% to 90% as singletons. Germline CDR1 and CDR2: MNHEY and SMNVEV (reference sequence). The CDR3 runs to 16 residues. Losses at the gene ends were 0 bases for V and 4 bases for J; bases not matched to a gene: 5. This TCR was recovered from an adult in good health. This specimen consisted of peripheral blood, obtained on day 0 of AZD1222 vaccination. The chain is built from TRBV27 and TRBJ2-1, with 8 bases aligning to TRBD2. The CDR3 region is CASSLSWLAGYNEQFF. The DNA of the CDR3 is TGTGCCAGCAGTTTATCGTGGCTAGCGGGTTACAATGAGCAGTTCTTC.